The text below deals with one T cell receptor (beta chain). Its cognate antigen is unknown. This specimen comes from a study of blood T cells in healthy people across ages. Study-wide points: Using unsorted PBMCs precluded a conclusive naive versus antigen-experienced comparison.

A sample-barcoded 5' primer and a J-beta primer mix were used in a second PCR of roughly 6 to 12 cycles. Every cDNA molecule carried a tag from a template-switch adaptor bearing 12 random nucleotides. TCRdb itself ran the 5' RACE reads through MiXCR, one entry per CDR3 protein. The repertoire holds about 1.5 million distinct CDR3 sequences, with 35% to 45% as singletons. Samples had at least 6.5 million PBMCs isolated from them. The source of this sequence is a woman between 18 and 29 years old in good health. What was sequenced was blood.

The CDR3 loop reads CASSQVPHISNNEQFF. Written as DNA, the CDR3 is TGCGCCAGCAGCCAAGTACCGCACATTTCAAACAATGAGCAGTTCTTC. The genes are TRBV4-3 and TRBJ2-1; D remains unclear. The CDR3 sequence is 16 residues long. Trimming took 1 base from V and 5 from J, leaving 15 bases between them. Germline V CDR1 and CDR2: LGHNA, YSLEER.